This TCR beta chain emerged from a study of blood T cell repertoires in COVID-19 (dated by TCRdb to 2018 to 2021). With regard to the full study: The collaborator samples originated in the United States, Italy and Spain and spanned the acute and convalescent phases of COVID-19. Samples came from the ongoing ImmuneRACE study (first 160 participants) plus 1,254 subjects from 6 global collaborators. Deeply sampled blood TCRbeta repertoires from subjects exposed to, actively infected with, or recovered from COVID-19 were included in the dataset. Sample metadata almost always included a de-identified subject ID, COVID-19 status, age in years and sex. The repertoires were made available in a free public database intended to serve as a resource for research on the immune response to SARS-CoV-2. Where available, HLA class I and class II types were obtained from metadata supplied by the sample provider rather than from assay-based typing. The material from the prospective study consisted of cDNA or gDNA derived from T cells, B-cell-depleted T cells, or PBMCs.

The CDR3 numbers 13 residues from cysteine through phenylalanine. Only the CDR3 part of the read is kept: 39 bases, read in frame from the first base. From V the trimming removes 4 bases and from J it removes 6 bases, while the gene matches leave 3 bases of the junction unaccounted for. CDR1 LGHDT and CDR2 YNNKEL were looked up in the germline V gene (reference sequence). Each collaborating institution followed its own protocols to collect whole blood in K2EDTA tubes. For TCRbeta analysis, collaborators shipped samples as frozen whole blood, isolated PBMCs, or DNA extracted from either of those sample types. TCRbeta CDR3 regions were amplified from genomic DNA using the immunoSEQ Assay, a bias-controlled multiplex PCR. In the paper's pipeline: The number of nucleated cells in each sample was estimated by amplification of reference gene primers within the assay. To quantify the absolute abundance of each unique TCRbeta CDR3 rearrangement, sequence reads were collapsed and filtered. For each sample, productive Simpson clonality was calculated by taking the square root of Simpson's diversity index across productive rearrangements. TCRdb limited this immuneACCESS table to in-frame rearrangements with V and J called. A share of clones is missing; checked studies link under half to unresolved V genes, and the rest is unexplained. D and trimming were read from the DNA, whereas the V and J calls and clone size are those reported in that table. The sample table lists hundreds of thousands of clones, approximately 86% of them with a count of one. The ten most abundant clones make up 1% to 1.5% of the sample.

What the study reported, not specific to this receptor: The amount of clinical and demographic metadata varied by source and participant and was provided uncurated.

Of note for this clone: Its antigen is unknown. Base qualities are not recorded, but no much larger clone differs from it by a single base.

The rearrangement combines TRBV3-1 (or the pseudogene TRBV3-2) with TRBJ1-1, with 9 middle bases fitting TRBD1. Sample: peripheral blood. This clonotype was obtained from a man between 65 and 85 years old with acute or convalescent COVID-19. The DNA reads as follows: TGTGCCAGCAGCCCGGACAGGGGTGCTGAAGCTTTCTTT. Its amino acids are CASSPDRGAEAFF.